The rows below give T cell receptor beta chains drawn from one sample of a study of early T cells in non-severe SARS-CoV-2 infection. TCRdb re-called the 5' RACE reads through MiXCR, storing one row per CDR3 protein. The table records about 30,000 distinct CDR3 sequences, under 6% of them present only once. Source material: whole blood. The receptors were gathered from an adult who was a healthcare worker with PCR-confirmed SARS-CoV-2 infection or an uninfected control (not recorded which). Both conserved end residues are part of each CDR3. Fields, in order: clone size, J gene, V gene, CDR3 protein. Rows may omit the clone size; those that give it use once, few, many or a size class.

>many|TRBJ2-7|TRBV3-1
CASSQGLADTYEQYF
>many|TRBJ2-7|TRBV12-3/TRBV12-4
CASRDIGSSYEQYF
>few|TRBJ2-2|TRBV7-3
CASRWDGRTGELFF
>many|TRBJ1-5|TRBV3-1
CASSQDDRDHSNQPQHF
>many|TRBJ2-1|TRBV12-3/TRBV12-4
CASSPGQGALNEQFF
>few|TRBJ2-7|TRBV6-6
CASGRSTQAIEQYF
>medium-sized|TRBJ2-3|TRBV11-3
CASSLDTASTDTQYF
>many|TRBJ2-7|TRBV12-3/TRBV12-4
CASSTGTFQGHEQYF
>many|TRBJ2-4|TRBV7-6
CASSLGTGRNIQYF
>many|TRBJ2-1|TRBV28
CASIRQGAYNEQFF
>once|TRBJ1-1|TRBV7-9
CASSLVREATEAFF
>many|TRBJ2-1|TRBV20-1
CSAKPPAGGGGGYNEQFF
>many|TRBJ2-7|TRBV7-2
CASSFDGRGTYEQYF
>many|TRBJ1-1|TRBV28
CASSSSGAAFF
>-|TRBJ2-3|TRBV11-3
CASSLSGGSDTQYF
>-|TRBJ1-6|TRBV3-1
CASSQEASPLHF
>few|TRBJ2-3|TRBV14
CASSPRGSLLTDTQYF
>many|TRBJ2-2|TRBV5-1
CASSSGTANTGELFF
>many|TRBJ2-1|TRBV7-9
CASSPAGGGPGLGLYNEQFF
>few|TRBJ2-4|TRBV5-7
CASKPSPGRGRGIAKNIQYF
>-|TRBJ2-1|TRBV27
CASRTPNEQFF
>-|TRBJ2-3|TRBV5-1
CASSLLGLAGGPLSNTQYF
>many|TRBJ1-4|TRBV28
CASRTGGATNEKLFF
>many|TRBJ2-2|TRBV14
CASSQQGLANTGELFF
>-|TRBJ2-1|TRBV4-3
CASSQEGRNNEQFF
>many|TRBJ2-5|TRBV12-3/TRBV12-4
CASSFSGVGGETQYF
>many|TRBJ1-2|TRBV15
CATSPRAFYGYTF
>many|TRBJ2-7|TRBV6-2/TRBV6-3
CASREGQVYF
>many|TRBJ2-7|TRBV5-1
CASSPDRAYEQYF
>many|TRBJ2-1|TRBV7-3
CASSLWGLSSAGEQFF
>many|TRBJ2-3|TRBV20-1
CSARDRRGTDTQYF
>many|TRBJ2-7|TRBV6-5
CASLRDSGPAYEQYF
>many|TRBJ1-2|TRBV29-1
CSTREGESYGYTF
>few|TRBJ1-1|TRBV19
CASSFRQGAEAFF
>many|TRBJ2-3|TRBV12-3/TRBV12-4
CASSWSGSDTQYF
>many|TRBJ1-6|TRBV7-8
CASSFTPGQGDSPLHF
>many|TRBJ1-3|TRBV30
CASSGQEEFENTIYF
>many|TRBJ2-5|TRBV21-1
CASSKIRYQETQYF
>many|TRBJ2-3|TRBV5-1
CASSSGQGAADTQYF
>many|TRBJ2-1|TRBV7-6
CASSLTGRRNSYNEQFF